Included here is one T cell receptor (beta chain) sequence, with context. The sample belongs to a study of T cell responses to AZD1222 COVID-19 vaccine. Looked up from germline, CDR1 is SGHTA and CDR2 is FQGNSA. The V gene end was trimmed by 2 bases and the J gene end by 12 bases; junction bases not matched to a gene: 8. The CDR3 contains 14 residues. TCRdb's table, derived via immunoSEQ multiplex PCR, lists solely in-frame clones and lacks some. Of 110,000 to 150,000 clones in the sample, 88% were seen once. Specimen: peripheral blood, collected 28 days after the second AZD1222 dose. V is TRBV7-2 and J is TRBJ2-1; TRBD2 aligns across 9 bases. The clonotype was recovered from an adult who received the AZD1222 COVID-19 vaccine. The CDR3 region is CASSLFGGGARQFF. CDR3 DNA sequence: TGTGCCAGCAGCTTATTTGGCGGGGGGGCAAGGCAGTTCTTC.